Listed below are T cell receptor beta chains from one sample, sequenced in a study of siplizumab effects on memory and regulatory T cells. Their antigen targets remain unknown. Generated by immunoSEQ multiplex PCR, the TCRdb table keeps only in-frame clones and is missing some. Of fewer than 15,000 clones listed, around 46% are singletons. Specimen: CFSE-low (dividing) CD4+ T cells sorted from an allogeneic mixed lymphocyte reaction. These TCRs come from a human donor in good health; the cells came from an allogeneic mixed lymphocyte reaction. Some clones in this sample may be carry-over from other donors' samples. Both conserved end residues are part of each CDR3. D genes are given only for firm matches. The size entry is marked missing in some rows and otherwise reads once, few, many or a size class.

>TRBJ2-1|TRBV4-1|.|.
CASSQERKTLVGGRSYNEQFF
TGCGCCAGCAGCCAAGAGCGTAAGACCTTAGTTGGGGGACGCTCCTACAATGAGCAGTTCTTC
>TRBJ1-2|TRBV18|TRBD1|few
CASSLKGTVRGGYTF
TGTGCCAGCTCACTAAAGGGGACAGTGCGGGGCGGCTACACCTTC
>TRBJ2-1|TRBV2|.|once
CASSRLESHEQFF
TGTGCCAGCAGTAGATTAGAGAGCCATGAGCAGTTCTTC
>TRBJ2-3|TRBV10-2|TRBD2|.
CASSERSTSAVEQYF
TGCGCCAGCAGTGAGAGATCAACTAGCGCGGTAGAGCAGTATTTT
>TRBJ1-4|TRBV18|.|.
CASSRGFNEKLFF
TGTGCCAGCTCAAGGGGTTTTAATGAAAAACTGTTTTTT
>TRBJ1-2|TRBV18|TRBD1|few
CASSPKHGQGATGYTF
TGTGCCAGCTCACCAAAACACGGACAGGGGGCTACTGGCTACACCTTC
>TRBJ2-1|TRBV6-4|.|.
CASSPGLLGEQFF
TGTGCCAGCAGCCCCGGACTCCTTGGTGAGCAGTTCTTC
>TRBJ1-5|TRBV19|.|.
CASSMVWGNQPQHF
TGTGCCAGTAGTATGGTGTGGGGCAATCAGCCCCAGCATTTT
>TRBJ2-1|TRBV9|.|few
CASSAPISYNEQFF
TGTGCCAGCAGCGCCCCTATCTCCTACAATGAGCAGTTCTTC
>TRBJ1-1|TRBV21-1|.|few
CASSSPGTGAGTEAFF
TGTGCCAGCAGTAGTCCCGGGACAGGGGCGGGAACTGAAGCTTTCTTT
>TRBJ2-5|TRBV6-5|.|.
CASNHARGQETQYF
TGTGCCAGCAATCACGCCCGGGGGCAAGAGACCCAGTACTTC
>TRBJ2-7|TRBV18|TRBD2|medium-sized
CASSPGTSGIAQYF
TGTGCCAGCTCACCCGGGACTAGCGGGATCGCGCAGTACTTC
>TRBJ2-1|TRBV7-2|TRBD2|few
CASSLELAAYNEQFF
TGTGCCAGCAGCTTAGAACTAGCGGCCTACAATGAGCAGTTCTTC
>TRBJ2-2|TRBV2|.|.
CASSLFRGVTGELFF
TGTGCCAGCAGCCTATTTAGAGGGGTCACCGGGGAGCTGTTTTTT
>TRBJ2-1|TRBV18|TRBD1|few
CASSPAGGNEQFF
TGTGCCAGCTCACCGGCAGGGGGCAATGAGCAGTTCTTC
>TRBJ2-5|TRBV1|.|.
CTSSDSGRPGETQYF
TGCACCAGCAGCGATAGCGGGAGGCCGGGGGAGACCCAGTACTTC
>TRBJ2-2|TRBV28|TRBD2|few
CASSSQAGSTGELFF
TGTGCCAGCAGTTCCCAAGCGGGAAGCACCGGGGAGCTGTTTTTT